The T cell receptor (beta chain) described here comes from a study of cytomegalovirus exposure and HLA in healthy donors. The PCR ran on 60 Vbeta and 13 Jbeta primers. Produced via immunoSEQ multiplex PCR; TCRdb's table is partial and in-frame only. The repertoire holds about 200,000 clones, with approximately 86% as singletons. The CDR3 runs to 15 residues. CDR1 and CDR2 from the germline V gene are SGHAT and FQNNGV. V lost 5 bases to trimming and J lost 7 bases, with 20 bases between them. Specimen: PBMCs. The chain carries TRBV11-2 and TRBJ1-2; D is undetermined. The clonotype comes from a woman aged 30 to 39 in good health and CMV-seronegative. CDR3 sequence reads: CASSANRRRVGGYTF. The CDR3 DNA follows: TGTGCCAGCAGCGCAAACAGAAGGAGGGTAGGTGGCTACACCTTC.